This T cell receptor beta chain was found in a study of T cell responses to AZD1222 COVID-19 vaccine. Method: immunoSEQ multiplex PCR; TCRdb's copy keeps in-frame clones and lacks some. The table lists 150,000 or so clones, around 93% of them singletons. Trimming left V 7 bases short and J 0 bases short, with 15 bases between. Germline loops: CDR1 SQVTM, CDR2 ANQGSEA. The CDR3 totals 14 residues. Turning to this clone: Its target is unknown.

General study results and limits: Unmutated regions of variants are reportedly targeted by nearly half of spike-specific TCRs. Clonal diversity may have been underestimated, and the donors were mostly white British, with more females than males. After the peak T cell response, and only then, were repertoires sampled.

The sequences come from peripheral blood, collected 28 days after the second AZD1222 dose. The receptor was derived from an adult who received the AZD1222 COVID-19 vaccine. This chain joins TRBV29-1 and TRBJ1-1; D possibly corresponds to TRBD1 (5 bases). Here the CDR3 reads CSAKRQDMNTEAFF. The CDR3 DNA is TGCAGCGCCAAGCGGCAGGACATGAACACTGAAGCTTTCTTT.